This T cell receptor beta chain came from a study of T cells in Graves' hyperthyroidism and ophthalmopathy. The hyperthyroidism patients had all been newly diagnosed, and their disease duration was under 2 months. Their ages ranged from 18 to 65 years. Regions amplified from RNA transcripts were the TCR beta CDR3 regions. During a first-round RT-PCR of the TCR CDR3, the HTBI primer set was used. TCRdb processed the multiplex PCR reads anew with MiXCR; each CDR3 protein has one entry. This table holds approximately 200,000 distinct CDR3 sequences, about 18% found once. Specimen: blood. The receptor comes from a man in his forties or fifties with Graves' hyperthyroidism.

The CDR3 reads CASSDPTSTSSYNEQFF. In nucleotides, the CDR3 is TGTGCCAGCAGTGACCCGACTAGCACGAGCTCCTACAATGAGCAGTTCTTC. This sequence joins TRBV25-1 and TRBJ2-1; TRBD2 matches 7 bases. CDR1 MGHDK and CDR2 SYGVNS come from the germline V gene. With 3 bases clipped from V and 0 bases from J, the junction kept 8 bases outside the gene matches. This CDR3 region has 17 residues. The full variable domain, with the rest looked up from reference TRBV25-1 and TRBJ2-1, is EADIYQTPRYLVIGTGKKITLECSQTMGHDKMYWYQQDPGMELHLIHYSYGVNSTEKGDLSSESTVSRIRTEHFPLTLESARPSHTSQYLCASSDPTSTSSYNEQFFGPGTRLTVL.